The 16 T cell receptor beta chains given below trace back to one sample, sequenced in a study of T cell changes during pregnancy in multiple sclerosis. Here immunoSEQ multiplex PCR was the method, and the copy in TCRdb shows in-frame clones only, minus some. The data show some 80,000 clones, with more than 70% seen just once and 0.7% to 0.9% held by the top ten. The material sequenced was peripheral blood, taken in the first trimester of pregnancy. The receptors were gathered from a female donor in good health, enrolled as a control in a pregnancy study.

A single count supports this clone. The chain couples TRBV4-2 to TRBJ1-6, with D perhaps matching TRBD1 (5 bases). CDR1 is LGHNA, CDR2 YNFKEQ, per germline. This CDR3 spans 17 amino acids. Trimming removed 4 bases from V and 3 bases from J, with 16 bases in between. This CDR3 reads CASSPREGTDYNSPLHF. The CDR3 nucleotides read TGTGCCAGCAGCCCCCGGGAGGGGACCGACTATAATTCACCCCTCCACTTT.

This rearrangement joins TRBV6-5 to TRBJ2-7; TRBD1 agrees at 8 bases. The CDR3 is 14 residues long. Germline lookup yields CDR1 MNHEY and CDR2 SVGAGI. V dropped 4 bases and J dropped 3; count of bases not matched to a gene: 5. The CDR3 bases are TGTGCCAGCAGTTTTGGACAGGGTGGCTACGAGCAGTACTTC. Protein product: CASSFGQGGYEQYF.

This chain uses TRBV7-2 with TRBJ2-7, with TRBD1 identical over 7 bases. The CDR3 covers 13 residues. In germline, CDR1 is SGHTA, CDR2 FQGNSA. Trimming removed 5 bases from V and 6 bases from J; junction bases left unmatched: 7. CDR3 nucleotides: TGTGCCAGCAGCGCTATCACAGGGGCCGAGCAGTACTTC. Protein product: CASSAITGAEQYF.

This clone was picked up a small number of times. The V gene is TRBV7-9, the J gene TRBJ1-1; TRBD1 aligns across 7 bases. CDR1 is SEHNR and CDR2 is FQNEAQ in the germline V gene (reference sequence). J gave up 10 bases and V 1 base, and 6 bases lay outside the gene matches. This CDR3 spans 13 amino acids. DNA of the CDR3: TGTGCCAGCAGCTTAGAAATCAACAGGGGAGCTTTCTTT. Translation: CASSLEINRGAFF.

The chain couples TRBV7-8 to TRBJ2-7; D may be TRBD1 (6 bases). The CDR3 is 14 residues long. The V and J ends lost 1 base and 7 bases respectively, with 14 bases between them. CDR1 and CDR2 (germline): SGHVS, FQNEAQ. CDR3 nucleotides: TGTGCCAGCAGCTTAGAGACAGGTCTCTGGGAGCAGTACTTC. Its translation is CASSLETGLWEQYF.

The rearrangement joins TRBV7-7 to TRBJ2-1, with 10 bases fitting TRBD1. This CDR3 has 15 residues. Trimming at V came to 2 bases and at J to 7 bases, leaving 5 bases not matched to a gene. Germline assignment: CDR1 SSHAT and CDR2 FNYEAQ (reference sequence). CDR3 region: CASSLTPGQGNEQFF. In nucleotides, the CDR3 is TGTGCCAGCAGCTTAACACCGGGACAGGGGAATGAGCAGTTCTTC.

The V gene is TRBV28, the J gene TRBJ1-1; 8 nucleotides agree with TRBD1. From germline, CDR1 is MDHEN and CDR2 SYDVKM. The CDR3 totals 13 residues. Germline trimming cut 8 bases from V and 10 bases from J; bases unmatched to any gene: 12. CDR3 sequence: CASVGQGWLGAFF. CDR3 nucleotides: TGTGCCAGCGTTGGACAGGGCTGGTTAGGAGCTTTCTTT.

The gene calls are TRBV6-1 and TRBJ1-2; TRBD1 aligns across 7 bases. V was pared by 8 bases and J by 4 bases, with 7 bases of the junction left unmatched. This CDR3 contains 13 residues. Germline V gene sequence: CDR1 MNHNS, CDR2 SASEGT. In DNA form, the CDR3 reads TGTGCCAGCGAACCGGACAGGATCTATGGCTACACCTTC. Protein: CASEPDRIYGYTF.

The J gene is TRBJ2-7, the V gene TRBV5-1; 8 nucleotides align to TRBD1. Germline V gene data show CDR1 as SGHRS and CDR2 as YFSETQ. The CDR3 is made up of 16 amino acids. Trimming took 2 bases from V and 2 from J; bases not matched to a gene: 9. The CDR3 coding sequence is TGCGCCAGCAGCTTTTCAGCAGGGGGCGACCCCTACGAGCAGTACTTC. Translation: CASSFSAGGDPYEQYF.

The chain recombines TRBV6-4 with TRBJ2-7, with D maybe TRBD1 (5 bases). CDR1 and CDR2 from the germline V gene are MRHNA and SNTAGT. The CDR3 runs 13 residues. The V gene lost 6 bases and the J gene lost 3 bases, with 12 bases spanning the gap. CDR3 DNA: TGTGCCAGCAGCGAACTAAGGGGCTACGAGCAGTACTTC. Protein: CASSELRGYEQYF.

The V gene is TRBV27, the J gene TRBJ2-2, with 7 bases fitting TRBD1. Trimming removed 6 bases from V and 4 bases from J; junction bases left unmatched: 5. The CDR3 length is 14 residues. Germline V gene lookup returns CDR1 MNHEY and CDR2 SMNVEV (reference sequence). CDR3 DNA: TGTGCCAGCAGAGGGCACAGGGGCACCGGGGAGCTGTTTTTT. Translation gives CASRGHRGTGELFF.

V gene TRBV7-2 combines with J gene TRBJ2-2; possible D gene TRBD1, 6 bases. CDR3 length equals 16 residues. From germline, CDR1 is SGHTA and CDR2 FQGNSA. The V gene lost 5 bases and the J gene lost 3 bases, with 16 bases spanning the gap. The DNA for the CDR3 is TGTGCCAGCAGCCCCAACCCGGGGACATACACCGGGGAGCTGTTTTTT. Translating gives CASSPNPGTYTGELFF.

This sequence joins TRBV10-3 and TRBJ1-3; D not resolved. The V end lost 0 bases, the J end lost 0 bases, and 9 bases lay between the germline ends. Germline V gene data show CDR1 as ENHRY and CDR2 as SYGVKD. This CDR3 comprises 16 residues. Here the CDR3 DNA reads TGTGCCATCAGTGAGTCGTGGGCGACCTCTGGAAACACCATATATTTT. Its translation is CAISESWATSGNTIYF.

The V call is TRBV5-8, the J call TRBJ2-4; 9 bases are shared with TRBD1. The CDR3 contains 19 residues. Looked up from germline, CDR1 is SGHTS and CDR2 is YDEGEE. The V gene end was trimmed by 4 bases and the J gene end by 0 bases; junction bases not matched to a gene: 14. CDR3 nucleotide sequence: TGTGCCAGCAGCCCCCGGGACAGGGTTGAGGGGACAGCCAAAAACATTCAGTACTTC. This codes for CASSPRDRVEGTAKNIQYF. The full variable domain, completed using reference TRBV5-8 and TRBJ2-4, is EAGVTQSPTHLIKTRGQQATLRCSPISGHTSVYWYQQALGLGLQFLLWYDEGEERNRGNFPPRFSGRQFPNYSSELNVNALELEDSALYLCASSPRDRVEGTAKNIQYFGAGTRLSVL.

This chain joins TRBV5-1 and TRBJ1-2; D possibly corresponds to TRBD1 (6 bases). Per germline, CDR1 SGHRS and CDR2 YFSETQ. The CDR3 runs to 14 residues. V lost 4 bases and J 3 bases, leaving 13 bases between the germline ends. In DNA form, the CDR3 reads TGCGCCAGCAGCACTTCCTCAGGGGACTATGGCTACACCTTC. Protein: CASSTSSGDYGYTF.

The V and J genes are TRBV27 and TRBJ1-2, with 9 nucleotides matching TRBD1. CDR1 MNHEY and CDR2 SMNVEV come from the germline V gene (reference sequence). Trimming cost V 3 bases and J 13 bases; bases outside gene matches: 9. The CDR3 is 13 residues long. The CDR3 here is CASSFPGQGPLTF. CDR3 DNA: TGTGCCAGCAGTTTCCCGGGACAGGGCCCACTCACCTTC.